Listed below are T cell receptor beta chains from one sample, sequenced in a study of OX40 agonist ivuxolimab in advanced cancers. Sequencing was performed with immunoSEQ multiplex PCR; in TCRdb, only in-frame clones are kept and a portion is missing. The sample consists of roughly 26,000 clones, 76% of them appearing once. The sequencing used CD4+ or CD8+ T cells sorted from blood, collected in a trial of the OX40 agonist ivuxolimab. Receptor source: an adult with an advanced solid tumor such as melanoma, head and neck, liver or kidney cancer. Both conserved end residues are part of each CDR3. A D gene is named only where the DNA matches it firmly. Size tells how often a clone was seen (once, few, many) or the class of an expanded clone, and some rows leave it out.

CDR3 protein: CASSLAADKRTQYF
CDR3 DNA: TGTGCCAGCAGCTTAGCTGCAGATAAAAGAACCCAGTACTTC
D gene: .
V gene: TRBV7-2
J gene: TRBJ2-5
clone size: .

CDR3 protein: CASSSQGSGNTIYF
CDR3 DNA: TGTGCCAGCAGCTCACAGGGGTCTGGAAACACCATATATTTT
D gene: TRBD1
V gene: TRBV28
J gene: TRBJ1-3
clone size: .

CDR3 protein: CASIPEVNTEAFF
CDR3 DNA: TGTGCCAGCATCCCGGAAGTGAACACTGAAGCTTTCTTT
D gene: .
V gene: TRBV2
J gene: TRBJ1-1
clone size: .

CDR3 protein: CASSLPYQPQHF
CDR3 DNA: TGTGCCAGTAGTCTCCCTTATCAGCCCCAGCATTTT
D gene: .
V gene: TRBV19
J gene: TRBJ1-5
clone size: .

CDR3 protein: CASSIHPLPGNEKLFF
CDR3 DNA: TGTGCCAGTAGTATACACCCGCTACCCGGTAATGAAAAACTGTTTTTT
D gene: .
V gene: TRBV19
J gene: TRBJ1-4
clone size: .

CDR3 protein: CASSLQRDTQYF
CDR3 DNA: TGTGCCAGCAGCTTACAGCGTGATACGCAGTATTTT
D gene: .
V gene: TRBV11-3
J gene: TRBJ2-3
clone size: .

CDR3 protein: CASSVRDAKMGYTF
CDR3 DNA: TGTGCCAGCAGCGTTCGGGACGCCAAAATGGGCTACACCTTC
D gene: .
V gene: TRBV9
J gene: TRBJ1-2
clone size: few

CDR3 protein: CASRATSGSYNEQFF
CDR3 DNA: TGTGCCAGCAGGGCGACTAGCGGCTCCTACAATGAGCAGTTCTTC
D gene: TRBD2
V gene: TRBV2
J gene: TRBJ2-1
clone size: .

CDR3 protein: CASGLVWTDNTGELFF
CDR3 DNA: TGTGCTAGTGGTTTGGTTTGGACTGATAACACCGGGGAGCTGTTTTTT
D gene: .
V gene: TRBV12-5
J gene: TRBJ2-2
clone size: .

CDR3 protein: CASKNRVNSNQPQHF
CDR3 DNA: TGTGCCAGCAAGAACAGGGTTAATAGCAATCAGCCCCAGCATTTT
D gene: .
V gene: TRBV21-1
J gene: TRBJ1-5
clone size: .

CDR3 protein: CASSLYGLGQASGNTIYF
CDR3 DNA: TGTGCCAGCAGCTTATACGGGCTGGGACAGGCCTCTGGAAACACCATATATTTT
D gene: TRBD1
V gene: TRBV7-3
J gene: TRBJ1-3
clone size: once

CDR3 protein: CAWSVHRTGRSNQPQHF
CDR3 DNA: TGTGCCTGGAGTGTACACCGGACAGGGAGGAGCAATCAGCCCCAGCATTTT
D gene: TRBD1
V gene: TRBV30
J gene: TRBJ1-5
clone size: once

CDR3 protein: CAISERDTSYEQYF
CDR3 DNA: TGTGCCATCAGTGAGAGGGACACCTCCTACGAGCAGTACTTC
D gene: .
V gene: TRBV10-3
J gene: TRBJ2-7
clone size: .

CDR3 protein: CASSLVIGAYYEQYF
CDR3 DNA: TGTGCCAGCAGCTTAGTTATCGGGGCCTACTACGAGCAGTACTTC
D gene: .
V gene: TRBV7-2
J gene: TRBJ2-7
clone size: .

CDR3 protein: CASSQAGGSTDTQYF
CDR3 DNA: TGTGCCAGCAGCCAAGCAGGGGGGAGCACAGATACGCAGTATTTT
D gene: .
V gene: TRBV11-2
J gene: TRBJ2-3
clone size: .

CDR3 protein: CASSIGQGPYEQYF
CDR3 DNA: TGTGCCAGCAGCATCGGACAGGGTCCCTACGAGCAGTACTTC
D gene: TRBD1
V gene: TRBV7-8
J gene: TRBJ2-7
clone size: .

CDR3 protein: CAWSIRVNEKLFF
CDR3 DNA: TGTGCCTGGAGCATCAGGGTGAATGAAAAACTGTTTTTT
D gene: .
V gene: TRBV30
J gene: TRBJ1-4
clone size: .

CDR3 protein: CASSDYSPLADTQYF
CDR3 DNA: TGTGCCAGCAGTGATTATAGTCCCCTCGCAGATACGCAGTATTTT
D gene: .
V gene: TRBV6-1
J gene: TRBJ2-3
clone size: .

CDR3 protein: CARSQTPEGEKLFF
CDR3 DNA: TGTGCCAGAAGCCAAACCCCGGAGGGTGAAAAACTGTTTTTT
D gene: .
V gene: TRBV5-3
J gene: TRBJ1-4
clone size: .

CDR3 protein: CASSFDSFNYGYTF
CDR3 DNA: TGTGCCAGCAGCTTTGACAGCTTTAACTATGGCTACACCTTC
D gene: .
V gene: TRBV5-6
J gene: TRBJ1-2
clone size: few

CDR3 protein: CASSLAGGYNEQFF
CDR3 DNA: TGTGCCAGCAGCTTAGCGGGGGGTTACAATGAGCAGTTCTTC
D gene: TRBD2
V gene: TRBV11-3
J gene: TRBJ2-1
clone size: .

CDR3 protein: CASRLGQGGINEQFF
CDR3 DNA: TGTGCCAGCCGGTTAGGACAGGGGGGGATAAATGAGCAGTTCTTC
D gene: TRBD1
V gene: TRBV2
J gene: TRBJ2-1
clone size: .

CDR3 protein: CASSSLGLAVNEQYF
CDR3 DNA: TGTGCCAGCAGCTCCTTGGGACTAGCGGTGAACGAGCAGTACTTC
D gene: TRBD2
V gene: TRBV11-2
J gene: TRBJ2-7
clone size: .

CDR3 protein: CASSEMFNQPQHF
CDR3 DNA: TGTGCCAGCAGTGAAATGTTCAATCAGCCCCAGCATTTT
D gene: .
V gene: TRBV6-1
J gene: TRBJ1-5
clone size: .

CDR3 protein: CASSPQGFGANVLTF
CDR3 DNA: TGTGCCAGCAGCCCACAGGGGTTTGGGGCCAACGTCCTGACTTTC
D gene: TRBD1
V gene: TRBV7-3
J gene: TRBJ2-6
clone size: .

CDR3 protein: CSGGSDTQYF
CDR3 DNA: TGCAGTGGAGGTAGCGATACGCAGTATTTT
D gene: .
V gene: TRBV20-1
J gene: TRBJ2-3
clone size: .

CDR3 protein: CSVGGALETQYF
CDR3 DNA: TGCAGCGTAGGGGGGGCGTTAGAGACCCAGTACTTC
D gene: .
V gene: TRBV29-1
J gene: TRBJ2-5
clone size: few

CDR3 protein: CASSLNGGPYYEQFF
CDR3 DNA: TGTGCCAGCAGCTTAAACGGCGGACCCTACTATGAGCAGTTCTTC
D gene: .
V gene: TRBV7-3
J gene: TRBJ2-1
clone size: .

CDR3 protein: CASSTPRGGQRNEQFF
CDR3 DNA: TGTGCCAGCAGCACTCCTCGGGGGGGCCAGCGAAATGAGCAGTTCTTC
D gene: TRBD2
V gene: TRBV9
J gene: TRBJ2-1
clone size: .

CDR3 protein: CSVEGPTGRGEKLFF
CDR3 DNA: TGCAGCGTTGAAGGCCCGACAGGGCGGGGCGAAAAACTGTTTTTT
D gene: TRBD1
V gene: TRBV29-1
J gene: TRBJ1-4
clone size: few

CDR3 protein: CASRPGQGFLGYGYTF
CDR3 DNA: TGTGCCAGCAGGCCGGGACAGGGATTCTTGGGCTATGGCTACACCTTC
D gene: TRBD1
V gene: TRBV27
J gene: TRBJ1-2
clone size: .

CDR3 protein: CASSPRTGEVQPQHF
CDR3 DNA: TGTGCCAGCTCACCGCGGACAGGGGAGGTTCAGCCCCAGCATTTT
D gene: TRBD1
V gene: TRBV18
J gene: TRBJ1-5
clone size: few

CDR3 protein: CASSLAGVSQETQYF
CDR3 DNA: TGTGCCAGCAGCTTAGCGGGGGTGTCCCAAGAGACCCAGTACTTC
D gene: .
V gene: TRBV7-9
J gene: TRBJ2-5
clone size: .

CDR3 protein: CASSFGGRVRSPLHF
CDR3 DNA: TGTGCCAGCAGCTTCGGGGGGAGGGTACGATCACCCCTCCACTTT
D gene: .
V gene: TRBV7-9
J gene: TRBJ1-6
clone size: few

CDR3 protein: CASSVDPDRGYGNTIYF
CDR3 DNA: TGTGCCAGCAGCGTAGATCCAGACAGGGGTTATGGAAACACCATATATTTT
D gene: TRBD1
V gene: TRBV9
J gene: TRBJ1-3
clone size: .

CDR3 protein: CASGINRVMNTEAFF
CDR3 DNA: TGTGCCAGCGGAATAAACAGGGTGATGAACACTGAAGCTTTCTTT
D gene: .
V gene: TRBV6-4
J gene: TRBJ1-1
clone size: .

CDR3 protein: CASTPGTGLAGELFF
CDR3 DNA: TGTGCCAGTACCCCGGGGACAGGGTTGGCCGGGGAGCTGTTTTTT
D gene: TRBD1
V gene: TRBV19
J gene: TRBJ2-2
clone size: .

CDR3 protein: CASSPLGTVSPNYGYTF
CDR3 DNA: TGTGCCAGCAGTCCTCTAGGGACAGTGAGCCCTAACTATGGCTACACCTTC
D gene: TRBD1
V gene: TRBV28
J gene: TRBJ1-2
clone size: few

CDR3 protein: CASSGREGAGANVLTF
CDR3 DNA: TGTGCCAGCAGTGGGCGGGAAGGAGCTGGGGCCAACGTCCTGACTTTC
D gene: .
V gene: TRBV2
J gene: TRBJ2-6
clone size: .

CDR3 protein: CASSLLETDRGGEQYF
CDR3 DNA: TGTGCCAGCAGCTTACTAGAAACCGACAGGGGAGGTGAGCAGTACTTC
D gene: TRBD1
V gene: TRBV7-6
J gene: TRBJ2-7
clone size: .

CDR3 protein: CASSSGQGAYNEQFF
CDR3 DNA: TGCGCCAGCAGCTCTGGACAGGGGGCTTACAATGAGCAGTTCTTC
D gene: TRBD1
V gene: TRBV5-1
J gene: TRBJ2-1
clone size: few

CDR3 protein: CASRPLDASYEQYF
CDR3 DNA: TGTGCCAGCAGACCCCTCGACGCTAGCTACGAGCAGTACTTC
D gene: .
V gene: TRBV6-5
J gene: TRBJ2-7
clone size: .

CDR3 protein: CASSLNPGRWGEQFF
CDR3 DNA: TGTGCCAGCAGTCTTAACCCGGGACGGTGGGGAGAGCAGTTCTTC
D gene: .
V gene: TRBV2
J gene: TRBJ2-1
clone size: .

CDR3 protein: CAVASSGGFTDTQYF
CDR3 DNA: TGTGCCGTAGCCTCTAGCGGGGGGTTCACAGATACGCAGTATTTT
D gene: TRBD2
V gene: TRBV30
J gene: TRBJ2-3
clone size: .

CDR3 protein: CASLGERTIYF
CDR3 DNA: TGTGCCAGTCTGGGGGAAAGGACCATATATTTT
D gene: .
V gene: TRBV19
J gene: TRBJ1-3
clone size: .

CDR3 protein: CASSDVYGYTF
CDR3 DNA: TGTGCCAGCAGTGATGTCTATGGCTACACCTTC
D gene: .
V gene: TRBV6-1
J gene: TRBJ1-2
clone size: .

CDR3 protein: CASSLGPGTGTDTQYF
CDR3 DNA: TGTGCCAGCAGCTTAGGTCCGGGGACGGGCACAGATACGCAGTATTTT
D gene: .
V gene: TRBV7-9
J gene: TRBJ2-3
clone size: .

CDR3 protein: CASSVDIQRDQPQHF
CDR3 DNA: TGTGCCAGCAGCGTAGACATACAGCGAGATCAGCCCCAGCATTTT
D gene: .
V gene: TRBV9
J gene: TRBJ1-5
clone size: .

CDR3 protein: CASSPGAGGETQYF
CDR3 DNA: TGCGCCAGCAGCCCCGGCGCAGGCGGGGAGACCCAGTACTTC
D gene: .
V gene: TRBV5-1
J gene: TRBJ2-5
clone size: .

CDR3 protein: CASSIDHLTDTQYF
CDR3 DNA: TGTGCCAGTAGTATAGACCACCTCACAGATACGCAGTATTTT
D gene: .
V gene: TRBV19
J gene: TRBJ2-3
clone size: medium-sized

CDR3 protein: CASRKNRDSNQPQHF
CDR3 DNA: TGTGCCAGTAGAAAAAACAGGGATAGCAATCAGCCCCAGCATTTT
D gene: .
V gene: TRBV19
J gene: TRBJ1-5
clone size: .

CDR3 protein: CASSQDLTGRTRGYTF
CDR3 DNA: TGCGCCAGCAGCCAAGATCTTACAGGGAGGACGAGAGGCTACACCTTC
D gene: .
V gene: TRBV4-1
J gene: TRBJ1-2
clone size: few

CDR3 protein: CASSEFLLGAFF
CDR3 DNA: TGTGCCAGCAGTGAATTTTTGTTGGGAGCTTTCTTT
D gene: .
V gene: TRBV6-1
J gene: TRBJ1-1
clone size: .

CDR3 protein: CASSRDKLETQYF
CDR3 DNA: TGTGCCAGCAGCCGAGACAAACTAGAGACCCAGTACTTC
D gene: .
V gene: TRBV7-2
J gene: TRBJ2-5
clone size: .

CDR3 protein: CASSAFGQGGTEAFF
CDR3 DNA: TGTGCCAGCAGTGCCTTTGGACAGGGTGGGACTGAAGCTTTCTTT
D gene: TRBD1
V gene: TRBV6-1
J gene: TRBJ1-1
clone size: .

CDR3 protein: CASSEGGYYNSPLHF
CDR3 DNA: TGTGCCAGCAGTGAGGGGGGGTACTATAATTCACCCCTCCACTTT
D gene: .
V gene: TRBV2
J gene: TRBJ1-6
clone size: once

CDR3 protein: CASSVEFGGGRADTQYF
CDR3 DNA: TGTGCCAGCAGCGTAGAATTCGGGGGGGGCAGGGCAGATACGCAGTATTTT
D gene: TRBD2
V gene: TRBV9
J gene: TRBJ2-3
clone size: .

CDR3 protein: CASSARTGGYEQYF
CDR3 DNA: TGTGCCAGCAGCGCACGGACAGGGGGCTACGAGCAGTACTTC
D gene: TRBD1
V gene: TRBV5-4
J gene: TRBJ2-7
clone size: .

CDR3 protein: CASSVSGAGNEQFF
CDR3 DNA: TGTGCCAGCAGCGTTAGCGGGGCGGGGAATGAGCAGTTCTTC
D gene: TRBD2
V gene: TRBV9
J gene: TRBJ2-1
clone size: few

CDR3 protein: CASRGDSPWRNTGELFF
CDR3 DNA: TGCGCCAGCAGGGGGGACAGTCCATGGCGGAACACCGGGGAGCTGTTTTTT
D gene: TRBD1
V gene: TRBV10-2
J gene: TRBJ2-2
clone size: .